Below, 17 T cell receptor beta chains from the same sample are listed, as sequenced in a study of cytomegalovirus exposure and HLA in healthy donors. Sequencing used immunoSEQ multiplex PCR; TCRdb keeps in-frame clones, though not all of them. Among about 250,000 clones, more than 75% were seen once, and the ten largest hold around 13%. The sequencing input was PBMCs. Receptor source: a man younger than 35 in good health and CMV-seropositive.

This clone was seen more than once but under ten times. The chain uses TRBV4-3 and TRBJ1-4; no firm D call. The V end lost 0 bases, the J end lost 0 bases, and 8 bases lay between the germline ends. CDR3 size: 16 residues. The germline gives CDR1 LGHNA, CDR2 YSLEER. CDR3 loop: CASSQEGSATNEKLFF. The CDR3 DNA is TGCGCCAGCAGCCAAGAAGGGAGTGCAACTAATGAAAAACTGTTTTTT.

V and J are TRBV5-1 and TRBJ2-7; perhaps D is TRBD1 or TRBD2 (5 bases each). The ends were cut back, 5 bases at V and 3 bases at J, with 9 bases in the middle. There are 12 residues in the CDR3. Germline V lookup: CDR1 SGHRS, CDR2 YFSETQ. The CDR3: CASSSGHYEQYF. Here the CDR3 DNA reads TGCGCCAGCAGTTCGGGGCACTACGAGCAGTACTTC.

The chain is built from TRBV19 and TRBJ2-7; 14 nucleotides match TRBD2. CDR1 is LNHDA, CDR2 SQIVND, per germline (reference sequence). V lost 3 bases, J lost 2 bases, and 9 bases stayed unmatched. The CDR3 contains 18 residues. The CDR3 reads CASSIFKTSGRAAYEQYF. In DNA, the CDR3 is TGTGCCAGTAGTATCTTCAAGACTAGCGGGAGGGCCGCCTACGAGCAGTACTTC.

The chain employs TRBV11-2 and TRBJ2-3, with TRBD2 matching 7 bases. Looked up from germline, CDR1 is SGHAT and CDR2 is FQNNGV. The CDR3 is made up of 15 amino acids. The V segment lost 0 bases and the J segment 1 base; nucleotides outside the gene matches: 1. CDR3 DNA sequence: TGTGCCAGCAGCTTAGACCGGGAGGGCACAGATACGCAGTATTTT. Translating it yields CASSLDREGTDTQYF.

The V gene is TRBV28, the J gene TRBJ1-5; D unresolved. The CDR3 spans 17 residues. The V gene's germline CDR1 is MDHEN and CDR2 SYDVKM. V was clipped by 6 bases and J by 1 base, with 19 bases between them. CDR3 DNA sequence: TGTGCCAGCAGACCGAGTACCCACGCCAGGAGCAATCAGCCCCAGCATTTT. This gives the protein CASRPSTHARSNQPQHF.

The rearrangement joins TRBV6-5 to TRBJ2-2; D is possibly TRBD1 or TRBD2 (6 bases each). Germline V lookup: CDR1 MNHEY, CDR2 SVGAGI. CDR3 size: 16 residues. V lost 0 bases and J lost 4, with 12 bases in between. The CDR3 protein is CASSYSAGEVTGELFF. The CDR3 nucleotides read TGTGCCAGCAGTTACTCGGCAGGGGAGGTCACCGGGGAGCTGTTTTTT.

For the CDR3, the DNA is TGTGCCAGCAGTCCCCGGGACAGGGGCTACACTGAAGCTTTCTTT. Its translation: CASSPRDRGYTEAFF. The V and J genes are TRBV27 and TRBJ1-1; TRBD1 aligns across 10 bases. The trim removed 5 bases at V and 3 bases at J, leaving 6 bases unmatched. Per germline, CDR1 MNHEY and CDR2 SMNVEV (reference sequence). This CDR3 comprises 15 residues.

V is TRBV7-2 and J is TRBJ2-2; D is unclear. The CDR3 contains 12 residues. CDR1 and CDR2 from the germline V gene are SGHTA and FQGNSA. V lost 6 bases, J lost 7 bases, and 9 bases lay in between. DNA for the CDR3: TGTGCCAGCAGTTTCGTGGGCGGGGAGCTGTTTTTT. This sequence encodes CASSFVGGELFF.

The gene calls are TRBV15 and TRBJ1-2, with D tentatively TRBD1 (6 bases). The CDR3 runs to 16 residues. From germline, CDR1 is LNHNV and CDR2 YYDKDF (reference sequence). The germline V and J ends were trimmed by 3 bases and 14 bases, with 28 bases remaining between them. The CDR3 here is CATSRGTTGPLYAITF. The CDR3 DNA reads TGTGCCACCAGCAGGGGAACTACAGGGCCTCTCTATGCAATTACCTTC.

V and J are TRBV7-8 and TRBJ2-7; D is perhaps TRBD1 or TRBD2 (5 bases each). Trimming pared 0 bases from V and 3 bases from J, leaving 12 bases between. The CDR3 covers 15 residues. CDR1 is SGHVS, CDR2 FQNEAQ, per germline. CDR3 amino acids: CASSLASGQFYEQYF. CDR3 DNA: TGTGCCAGCAGCTTAGCTTCGGGGCAGTTCTACGAGCAGTACTTC.

The chain carries TRBV28 and TRBJ2-7; TRBD2 matches 9 bases. This CDR3 region has 20 residues. Germline-derived CDR1 and CDR2 are MDHEN and SYDVKM. The V and J ends lost 4 bases and 3 bases, in that order; junction bases with no gene match: 22. This CDR3 reads CASSSPGLASKSPLYYEQYF. The CDR3 nucleotides read TGTGCCAGCAGTTCACCGGGACTAGCTTCTAAGTCCCCCCTCTACTACGAGCAGTACTTC.

V gene TRBV19 combines with J gene TRBJ2-7; 10 bases line up with TRBD1. CDR3 length: 15 residues. Germline CDR1 reads LNHDA; CDR2 reads SQIVND (reference sequence). Trimming at V came to 3 bases and at J to 9 bases, leaving 11 bases not matched to a gene. This CDR3 reads CASSISDRGGYGQYF. The CDR3 region has the DNA TGTGCCAGTAGTATCTCGGACAGGGGGGGGTATGGGCAGTACTTC. The complete variable domain, with remaining parts taken from reference TRBV19 and TRBJ2-7, reads DGGITQSPKYLFRKEGQNVTLSCEQNLNHDAMYWYRQDPGQGLRLIYYSQIVNDFQKGDIAEGYSVSREKKESFPLTVTSAQKNPTAFYLCASSISDRGGYGQYFGPGTRLTVT.

Only a few counts were recorded for this clone. The chain carries TRBV6-1 and TRBJ2-7; 10 bases are a match to TRBD2. V was clipped by 6 bases and J by 3 bases; unmatched bases: 2. CDR3 length equals 13 residues. Germline CDR1 and CDR2: MNHNS and SASEGT. The CDR3, as DNA: TGTGCCAGCAGCCTAGCGGGAGACTACGAGCAGTACTTC. Its translation: CASSLAGDYEQYF.

The chain employs TRBV2 and TRBJ1-4, with 8 positions matching TRBD1. In germline, CDR1 is SNHLY, CDR2 FYNNEI. J lost 1 base, V lost 3 bases, and 1 base had no gene match. The CDR3 contains 15 residues. CDR3 DNA: TGTGCCAGCAGTGACAGGGGGCAAACTAATGAAAAACTGTTTTTT. Translation: CASSDRGQTNEKLFF. Full variable domain (remainder filled in from reference TRBV2 and TRBJ1-4): EPEVTQTPSHQVTQMGQEVILRCVPISNHLYFYWYRQILGQKVEFLVSFYNNEISEKSEIFDDQFSVERPDGSNFTLKIRSTKLEDSAMYFCASSDRGQTNEKLFFGSGTQLSVL.

This chain links TRBV9 with TRBJ2-7; 8 bases are a match to TRBD2. V lost 4 bases to trimming and J lost 3 bases; unmatched junction nucleotides: 9. The CDR3 runs to 15 residues. Germline V CDR1 and CDR2: SGDLS, YYNGEE. CDR3 DNA sequence: TGTGCCAGCAGCCCCAAGAGCGGGAGTAACTACGAGCAGTACTTC. This sequence encodes CASSPKSGSNYEQYF.

The rearrangement uses TRBV19 and TRBJ2-1, with 7 bases matching TRBD1. Unmatched junction bases numbered 17, after V lost 4 bases and J lost 8 bases. The CDR3 has 17 residues. Germline V gene sequence: CDR1 LNHDA, CDR2 SQIVND (reference sequence). CDR3 bases: TGTGCCAGTAGTAACTACCCTCCGGGACAGATGCGCGATGAGCAGTTCTTC. Its translation is CASSNYPPGQMRDEQFF.

The genes are TRBV6-1 and TRBJ1-2; D uncertain. This CDR3 is 12 amino acids long. V was clipped by 9 bases and J by 4 bases, with 12 bases between them. From germline, CDR1 is MNHNS and CDR2 SASEGT. In DNA, the CDR3 is TGTGCCAGTGTGTGGAAGGGCTATGGCTACACCTTC. It encodes CASVWKGYGYTF.